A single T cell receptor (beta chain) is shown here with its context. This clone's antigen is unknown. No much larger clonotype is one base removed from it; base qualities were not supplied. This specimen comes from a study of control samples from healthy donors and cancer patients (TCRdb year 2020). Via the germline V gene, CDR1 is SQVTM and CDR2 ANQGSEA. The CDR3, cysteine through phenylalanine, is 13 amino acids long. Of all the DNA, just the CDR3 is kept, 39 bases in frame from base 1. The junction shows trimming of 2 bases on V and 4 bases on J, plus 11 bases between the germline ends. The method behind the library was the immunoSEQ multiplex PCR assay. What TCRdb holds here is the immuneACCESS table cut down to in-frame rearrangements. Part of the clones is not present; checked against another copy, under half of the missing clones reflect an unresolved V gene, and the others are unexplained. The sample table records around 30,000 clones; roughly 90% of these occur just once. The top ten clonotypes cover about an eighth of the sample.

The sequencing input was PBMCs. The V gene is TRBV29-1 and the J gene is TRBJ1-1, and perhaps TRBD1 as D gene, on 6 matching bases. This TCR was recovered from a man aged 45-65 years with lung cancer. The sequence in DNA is TGCAGCGTTGAATTGACACAGGGCACTGAAGCTTTCTTT. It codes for CSVELTQGTEAFF.